Sequencing of this TCR beta chain was carried out in a study of blood T cell repertoires in COVID-19. Across the study: From the United States, Italy and Spain came samples of acute and convalescent COVID-19. The cDNA or gDNA used as material had been derived from T cells, B-cell-depleted T cells, or PBMCs.

In the original workflow: From reference gene primer amplification, estimates of nucleated cell counts were derived. Sequenced by immunoSEQ multiplex PCR; TCRdb stores in-frame clones only, minus some. The DNA was the basis for D and trimming; V, J and clone size are from that table. In the table there are about 190,000 clones, roughly 80% of which are singletons. CDR1 and CDR2 from the germline V gene are MNHGY and SVAAGI. V lost 2 bases to trimming and J lost 5 bases, with 15 bases between them. CDR3 size: 16 residues. Sequencing input: peripheral blood. This receptor was identified in a middle-aged man who had recovered from COVID-19. The chain is built from TRBV6-9 and TRBJ1-4; TRBD1 might be the D (6 bases). CDR3: CASSYDRGHRNEKLFF. The CDR3 coding sequence is TGTGCCAGCAGTTATGATCGGGGACATAGGAATGAAAAACTGTTTTTT.